This TCR beta chain was recovered during a study of T cells after yellow fever vaccination. As for the study in general: Preparing low-cell-number fractions relied on SMART-Seq v4 Ultra Low Input. Study conclusions and caveats: The booster saw the reappearance of most primary-vaccination clones (96% CD4, roughly 90% CD8). A minor fraction of clonotypes spanned both CD4 and CD8 compartments. It was a weaker secondary response, yet one that peaked faster, at day 5 versus 15.

This clonotype has a count of ten or more. What it binds is not known. MiXCR, applied by TCRdb to the 5' RACE reads, yields one record per CDR3 protein. The sample has around 300,000 distinct CDR3 sequences; approximately 4.3% are singletons. V lost 5 bases and J 8 bases, leaving 21 bases between the germline ends. The CDR3 consists of 15 residues. Per the germline V gene, CDR1 is SQVTM and CDR2 is ANQGSEA. The V call is TRBV29-1, the J call TRBJ1-4, with D perhaps TRBD1 (5 bases). The sample in question was PBMCs, obtained 15 days after the yellow fever booster vaccination. This TCR was recovered from a man between 18 and 35 years old who received the YFV17D yellow fever vaccine. DNA of the CDR3: TGCAGCGTTAACCGCCACCGGGACGGTGGAGAAAAACTGTTTTTT. This sequence encodes CSVNRHRDGGEKLFF.